These 21 T cell receptor beta chains were sequenced from one sample in a study of CD8 T cells in ankylosing spondylitis. TCRdb re-derived calls from the 5' RACE reads in MiXCR, one entry per CDR3 protein. The table has 250,000 to 400,000 distinct CDR3 sequences, roughly 12% seen once. Sequences were obtained from blood, either unsorted or a sorted T cell fraction (not recorded which). These receptor sequences come from a female donor with ankylosing spondylitis or in good health (not recorded which).

This clonotype occurred a few times. The chain has TRBV5-1 and TRBJ2-7, with 8 bases identical to TRBD1. The CDR3 sequence is 16 residues long. The germline CDR1 and CDR2 sequences are SGHRS and YFSETQ. V shed 3 bases and J 4 bases; nucleotides not matched to a gene: 12. DNA for the CDR3: TGCGCCAGCAGCTGGGGAGTCAATGGACAGGGATACGAGCAGTACTTC. It yields the protein CASSWGVNGQGYEQYF.

In this sample, this clonotype turned up many times. The rearrangement joins TRBV12-3 or TRBV12-4 to TRBJ1-1; D possibly corresponds to TRBD1 (6 bases). The CDR3 runs to 14 residues. The ends were cut back, 3 bases at V and 11 bases at J, with 19 bases in the middle. The CDR3 DNA reads TGTGCCAGCAGTTTTCCGGGGGCGGGGCGAAGGGCTTTCTTT. Amino acid sequence: CASSFPGAGRRAFF.

This clonotype was counted at least ten times. This chain uses TRBV4-1 with TRBJ1-1; D gene unclear. V lost 1 base and J lost 8, with 11 bases in between. The length of the CDR3 is 13 residues. The germline gives CDR1 MGHRA, CDR2 YSYEKL. The CDR3 DNA sequence: TGCGCCAGCAGCCAAGCTCAAAAGAAAGAAGCTTTCTTT. This encodes CASSQAQKKEAFF.

This clonotype was recorded at least ten times. The genes are TRBV20-1 and TRBJ1-2; 7 bases align to TRBD1. J lost 7 bases, V lost 2 bases, and 7 bases had no gene match. The CDR3 totals 13 residues. CDR1 is DFQATT, CDR2 SNEGSKA, per germline (reference sequence). The CDR3, as DNA: TGCAGTGCTAGAAACACAGGGGCGCTTGGCTACACCTTC. Protein: CSARNTGALGYTF.

This clonotype came up a few times. CDR3 bases: TGCGCCAGCAGCATAACAGGGGATTTGGTGGTGGAACAGTACTTC. Protein sequence: CASSITGDLVVEQYF. The V and J genes are TRBV5-1 and TRBJ2-7, with TRBD1 matching over 7 bases. There are 15 residues in the CDR3. V shed 4 bases and J 10 bases; nucleotides not matched to a gene: 17. Looked up from germline, CDR1 is SGHRS and CDR2 is YFSETQ.

On this clonotype itself: Sequence at one end of the junction differs from germline and may be a read error. The gene calls are TRBV12-3 or TRBV12-4 and TRBJ2-2, with D maybe TRBD1 (5 bases). This CDR3 has 15 residues. CDR3 amino acids: CAGSLQAANTGELFF. Written as DNA, the CDR3 is TGTGCCGGCAGTTTACAGGCAGCCAACACCGGGGAGCTGTTTTTT.

Points on this clonotype: This clone may be a read error of a much larger clone one base away. The chain links TRBV28 to TRBJ1-2; a weak D match, TRBD1 (5 bases). CDR3 length: 17 residues. V gave up 5 bases and J gave up 6 bases, with 25 bases separating them. Germline V gene sequence: CDR1 MDHEN, CDR2 SYDVKM. CDR3: CASSIMVGYRDGNGYTF. CDR3 nucleotide sequence: TGTGCCAGCAGTATTATGGTGGGGTACCGGGACGGAAATGGCTACACCTTC.

The genes are TRBV2 and TRBJ1-4, with 7 nucleotides matching TRBD1. CDR1 is SNHLY and CDR2 is FYNNEI in the germline V gene. V shed 7 bases, J shed 8 bases, and the junction held 16 bases outside the gene matches. There are 16 residues in the CDR3. The CDR3 DNA sequence: TGTGCCAGCACCGCGGGGATCTCAGGGGGGCAGGAAAAACTGTTTTTT. It codes for CASTAGISGGQEKLFF.

At least ten counts were recorded for this clonotype. This chain uses TRBV6-2 or TRBV6-3 with TRBJ2-7, with 7 positions matching TRBD2. CDR3 length: 14 residues. With V trimmed by 0 bases and J by 6 bases, 5 bases remained unmatched. Per the germline V gene, CDR1 is MNHEY and CDR2 is SVGEGT. The CDR3 region is CASSYSVGGSEQYF. CDR3 bases: TGTGCCAGCAGTTACTCGGTGGGAGGGTCCGAGCAGTACTTC.

This clonotype was picked up many times. The V and J genes are TRBV5-1 and TRBJ1-6, with TRBD1 matching over 9 bases. The V gene end was trimmed by 4 bases and the J gene end by 7 bases; junction bases not matched to a gene: 6. The CDR3 covers 15 residues. Germline loops: CDR1 SGHRS, CDR2 YFSETQ. The CDR3 here is CASSGGQGGNSPLHF. As DNA, the CDR3 is TGCGCCAGCAGCGGGGGACAGGGTGGAAATTCACCCCTCCACTTT.

The table lists this clonotype with many counts. The J gene is TRBJ1-2, the V gene TRBV7-9; no definite D call. This CDR3 comprises 12 residues. Germline CDR1 SEHNR, CDR2 FQNEAQ (reference sequence). Trimming stripped 1 base from V and 7 bases from J, with 7 bases between. CDR3 in DNA: TGTGCCAGCAGCTTAGTGGACGCTGGCTACACCTTC. This sequence encodes CASSLVDAGYTF.

This clonotype appeared many times. The rearrangement links TRBV29-1 to TRBJ2-1; D could derive from TRBD1 or TRBD2 (6 bases each). Trimming took off 4 bases at V and 4 bases at J, with 11 bases between the two ends. Per germline, CDR1 SQVTM and CDR2 ANQGSEA. CDR3 length: 13 amino acids. This chain's CDR3 is CSVAGALYNEQFF. The DNA for the CDR3 is TGCAGCGTTGCGGGGGCGTTATACAATGAGCAGTTCTTC.

This chain joins TRBV7-9 and TRBJ2-2, with D tentatively TRBD1 (5 bases). Per the germline V gene, CDR1 is SEHNR and CDR2 is FQNEAQ (reference sequence). Trimming removed 7 bases at V and 1 base at J, with 16 bases between. The CDR3 is 16 amino acids. The CDR3, as DNA: TGTGCCAGCAACGATCAGGGCAGGGTGAACACCGGGGAGCTGTTTTTT. Its translation: CASNDQGRVNTGELFF. Variable domain in full (rest from reference TRBV7-9 and TRBJ2-2): DTGVSQNPRHKITKRGQNVTFRCDPISEHNRLYWYRQTLGQGPEFLTYFQNEAQLEKSRLLSDRFSAERPKGSFSTLEIQRTEQGDSAMYLCASNDQGRVNTGELFFGEGSRLTVL.

This clonotype came up many times. The V gene is TRBV29-1, the J gene TRBJ1-1; D may be TRBD1 (5 bases). The germline V gene encodes CDR1 SQVTM and CDR2 ANQGSEA. V was pared by 5 bases and J by 0 bases, with 10 bases between. This CDR3 comprises 13 residues. The CDR3 bases are TGCAGCGTTCACAGGAGATTGAACACTGAAGCTTTCTTT. It encodes CSVHRRLNTEAFF.

This clonotype was detected a few times. A read error may account for a junction end that differs from germline. The chain couples TRBV20-1 to TRBJ1-5; no reliable D call. The CDR3 runs 16 residues. The germline V gene has CDR1 DFQATT and CDR2 SNEGSKA (reference sequence). The CDR3 region has the DNA TGCTGTGCTAGAGAGGCCAGTGGCGTGCAGGACGGGCCCCAGCATTTT. Translation gives CCAREASGVQDGPQHF.

The chain joins TRBV6-2 or TRBV6-3 to TRBJ2-3, with 9 bases that match TRBD2. In germline, CDR1 is MNHEY, CDR2 SVGEGT. The CDR3 is made up of 15 amino acids. V dropped 8 bases and J dropped 6; count of bases not matched to a gene: 12. The CDR3 coding sequence is TGTGCCAGCTGTAAACCGGGACTAGCAGTTGATACGCAGTATTTT. Its protein product is CASCKPGLAVDTQYF.

Many counts were recorded for this clonotype. The chain employs TRBV4-3 and TRBJ2-3; 9 bases fit TRBD2. There are 18 residues in the CDR3. The germline V gene has CDR1 LGHNA and CDR2 YSLEER. The V segment lost 1 base and the J segment 4 bases; nucleotides outside the gene matches: 12. The CDR3 loop reads CASSQVGPAGGWADTQYF. CDR3 coding DNA: TGCGCCAGCAGCCAAGTAGGGCCGGCGGGAGGGTGGGCAGATACGCAGTATTTT.

This clonotype was detected only a few times. The V call is TRBV9, the J call TRBJ2-1; TRBD1 aligns across 9 bases. The CDR3 length is 17 residues. V trimming: 4 bases; J trimming: 9 bases; junction bases outside the gene matches: 17. The V gene's germline CDR1 is SGDLS and CDR2 YYNGEE. This CDR3 reads CASSPQPPGQGTGEQFF. In DNA, the CDR3 is TGTGCCAGCAGCCCGCAGCCGCCGGGACAGGGAACCGGTGAGCAGTTCTTC. Full variable domain (missing parts from reference TRBV9 and TRBJ2-1): DSGVTQTPKHLITATGQRVTLRCSPRSGDLSVYWYQQSLDQGLQFLIQYYNGEERAKGNILERFSAQQFPDLHSELNLSSLELGDSALYFCASSPQPPGQGTGEQFFGPGTRLTVL.

This clonotype was observed a few times. The V call is TRBV20-1, the J call TRBJ1-2, with TRBD1 matching over 8 bases. Germline trimming cut 2 bases from V and 5 bases from J; bases unmatched to any gene: 4. There are 13 residues in the CDR3. Germline-derived CDR1 and CDR2 are DFQATT and SNEGSKA (reference sequence). CDR3 amino acids: CSARSTGVYGYTF. The DNA of the CDR3 is TGCAGTGCTAGATCGACAGGGGTGTATGGCTACACCTTC.

Ten or more counts support this clonotype. The chain couples TRBV12-3 or TRBV12-4 to TRBJ1-1; 8 bases align to TRBD1. This CDR3 has 13 residues. Germline trimming cut 6 bases from V and 11 bases from J; bases unmatched to any gene: 11. CDR3 nucleotides: TGTGCCAGCAGGGGACAGGCAAGAGTAGCGGCTTTCTTT. Its translation: CASRGQARVAAFF.

This clonotype was observed at least ten times. The J gene is TRBJ2-7, the V gene TRBV11-2, with D tentatively TRBD2 (5 bases). The V end lost 2 bases, the J end lost 2 bases, and 13 bases lay between the germline ends. Germline assignment: CDR1 SGHAT and CDR2 FQNNGV. The CDR3 length is 15 residues. The DNA of the CDR3 is TGTGCCAGCAGCTTAAGCGGCGGTGGGACCTACGAGCAGTACTTC. This codes for CASSLSGGGTYEQYF.